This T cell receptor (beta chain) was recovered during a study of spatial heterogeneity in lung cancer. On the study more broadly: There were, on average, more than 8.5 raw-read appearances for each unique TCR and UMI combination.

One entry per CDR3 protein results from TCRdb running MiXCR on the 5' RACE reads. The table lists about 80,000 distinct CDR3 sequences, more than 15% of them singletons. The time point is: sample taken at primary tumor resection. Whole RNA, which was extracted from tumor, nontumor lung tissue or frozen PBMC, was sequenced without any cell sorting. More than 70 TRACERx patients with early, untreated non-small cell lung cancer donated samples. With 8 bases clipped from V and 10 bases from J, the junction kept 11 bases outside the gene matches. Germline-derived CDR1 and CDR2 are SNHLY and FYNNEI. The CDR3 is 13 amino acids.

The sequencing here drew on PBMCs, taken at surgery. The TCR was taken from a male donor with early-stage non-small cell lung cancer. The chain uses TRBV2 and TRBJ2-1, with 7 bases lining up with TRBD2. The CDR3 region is CASLPVAGVEQFF. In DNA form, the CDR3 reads TGTGCCAGCCTCCCCGTGGCGGGAGTAGAGCAGTTCTTC.